This T cell receptor (beta chain) was sequenced during a study of blood T cell repertoires in COVID-19. This clone was observed many times. Produced via immunoSEQ multiplex PCR; TCRdb's table is partial and in-frame only. Of about 250,000 clones listed, roughly 86% are singletons. The sequence derives from a man aged 50 to 60 with acute or convalescent COVID-19. The specimen was peripheral blood.

The DNA for the CDR3 is TGTGCCAGCAGCGGGGAAGGTTGGCGGGAGGTCGCAGATACGCAGTATTTT. Translation: CASSGEGWREVADTQYF. V and J are TRBV11-2 and TRBJ2-3; TRBD2 matches 8 bases. Germline V CDR1 and CDR2: SGHAT, FQNNGV. The V segment lost 5 bases and the J segment 4 bases; nucleotides outside the gene matches: 14. The CDR3 length is 17 residues.